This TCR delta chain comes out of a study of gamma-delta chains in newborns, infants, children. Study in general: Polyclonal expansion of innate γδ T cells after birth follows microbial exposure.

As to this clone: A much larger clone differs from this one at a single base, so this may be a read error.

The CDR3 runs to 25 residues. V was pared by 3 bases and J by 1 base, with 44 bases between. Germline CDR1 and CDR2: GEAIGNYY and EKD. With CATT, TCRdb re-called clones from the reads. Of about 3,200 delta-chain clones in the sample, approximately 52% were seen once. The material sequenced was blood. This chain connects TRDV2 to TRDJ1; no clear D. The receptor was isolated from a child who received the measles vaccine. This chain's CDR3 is CACDRLPPFVRVALTSAGLTDKLIF. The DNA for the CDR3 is TGTGCCTGTGACCGTCTACCGCCATTTGTCCGTGTCGCCCTAACTTCGGCCGGCCTCACCGATAAACTCATCTTT.